This TCR beta chain emerged from a study of OX40 agonist ivuxolimab in advanced cancers. The table came from immunoSEQ multiplex PCR; TCRdb's copy has only in-frame clones and leaves some out. The sample has around 77,000 clones; roughly 89% are singletons. V dropped 3 bases and J dropped 8 bases, with 16 bases sitting between them. The length of the CDR3 is 14 residues. CDR1 is SGHTA, CDR2 FQGNSA, per germline. The chain recombines TRBV7-2 with TRBJ1-2; unclear D gene. This clonotype originated in an adult with an advanced solid tumor such as melanoma, head and neck, liver or kidney cancer. Source: CD4+ or CD8+ T cells sorted from blood, taken in a trial of the OX40 agonist ivuxolimab. The CDR3 here is CASSFGIVAEGYTF. In DNA form, the CDR3 reads TGTGCCAGCAGCTTTGGGATTGTGGCAGAAGGCTACACCTTC.